Described below is a single T cell receptor beta chain sequence and its context. Its antigen remains unidentified. The CDR3 length is 12 residues. Per germline, CDR1 MNHNY and CDR2 SVGAGI (reference sequence). V lost 7 bases and J 4 bases, leaving 10 bases between the germline ends. The sample originates from a study of radiotherapy plus CTLA-4 blockade in lung cancer. Study in general: Disease control was present in roughly 29% of patients, and objective responses in approximately 20%. Findings of the study overall: With interferon-beta, early dynamics of blood T cell clones were reported to best predict response. In blood, tumor-derived TCR clones expanded after radiotherapy plus ipilimumab.

Ipilimumab CTLA-4 blockade and focal radiation were given to patients with chemo-refractory metastatic non-small-cell lung cancer. Assay: immunoSEQ multiplex PCR; the TCRdb copy retains only in-frame clones and omits some. In the table there are roughly 86,000 clones, around 83% of which are singletons. The clonotype was recovered from a human donor with non-small cell lung cancer who had stable disease on radiotherapy plus ipilimumab. The specimen was peripheral blood, collected from a patient treated with radiotherapy plus ipilimumab. This chain uses TRBV6-6 with TRBJ1-1; D remains unclear. CDR3 sequence: CASTESLTEAFF. The CDR3 DNA follows: TGTGCCAGCACCGAGTCTCTCACTGAAGCTTTCTTT.